This paragraph reports one TCR beta chain. The data stem from a study of technical replicates of blood from a few donors. The CDR3 is 16 residues long. V lost 4 bases to trimming and J lost 3 bases; unmatched junction nucleotides: 7. Germline assignment: CDR1 SGHDN and CDR2 FVKESK. TCRdb's copy holds only in-frame clones and misses some; the assay was immunoSEQ multiplex PCR. Of over 85,000 clones in the sample, about 95% are singletons; the top ten hold over 0.25%. The sequenced sample consisted of T cells isolated from PBMCs. The TCR comes from a human donor in good health. The chain employs TRBV14 and TRBJ2-1; TRBD2 matches at 9 bases. The CDR3 bases are TGTGCCAGCAGCCTAAGACTAGCGGCTTACTACAATGAGCAGTTCTTC. It encodes CASSLRLAAYYNEQFF.